The next 14 T cell receptor beta chains were all read from a single sample in a study of cytomegalovirus exposure and HLA in healthy donors (dated by TCRdb to 2016 to 2017). The method was the immunoSEQ multiplex PCR assay. The multiplex PCR relied on a mix of 60 forward primers for TCR Vbeta segments and 13 reverse primers for TCR Jbeta segments. TCRdb obtained this table from immuneACCESS and retained in-frame rearrangements with V and J assigned. These tables miss some clones; where compared with another copy, unresolved V genes account for less than half of the shortfall, and the remainder is unexplained. This sample is represented by approximately 150,000 clones; about 75% of them were singletons. Approximately 4.2% of the sample belongs to the ten largest clones. Material for sequencing was PBMCs. Receptor source: a man aged 60-69 years in good health and CMV-seronegative.

This sequence joins TRBV11-3 and TRBJ2-2; TRBD2 matches at 7 bases. With 5 bases clipped from V and 0 bases from J, the junction kept 3 bases outside the gene matches. CDR3 length: 15 amino acids. Germline V CDR1 and CDR2: SGHNT, YENEEA. CDR3 protein: CASSVGTTNTGELFF. The CDR3 DNA is TGTGCCAGCAGCGTTGGGACTACGAACACCGGGGAGCTGTTTTTT.

This clone was seen a few times. The V gene is TRBV4-2, the J gene TRBJ1-3; no clear D gene. The CDR3 extends over 13 amino acids. The germline V gene encodes CDR1 LGHNA and CDR2 YNFKEQ. V was clipped by 10 bases and J by 0 bases, with 10 bases between them. CDR3 amino acids: CATSQDSGNTIYF. CDR3 sequence (DNA): TGTGCCACTTCTCAGGACTCTGGAAACACCATATATTTT.

The V gene is TRBV29-1, the J gene TRBJ2-5, with a tentative D call TRBD2 (5 bases). The CDR3 has 15 residues. V was pared by 0 bases and J by 4 bases, with 15 bases between. Germline-derived CDR1 and CDR2 are SQVTM and ANQGSEA. As DNA, the CDR3 is TGCAGCGTTGAAGAGGCAGCCGCGGAGGTAGAGACCCAGTACTTC. This sequence encodes CSVEEAAAEVETQYF.

This clone was seen more than once but under ten times. This chain connects TRBV28 to TRBJ1-1; 9 bases are shared with TRBD1. The CDR3 covers 16 residues. Germline-derived CDR1 and CDR2 are MDHEN and SYDVKM. Germline trimming cut 4 bases from V and 1 base from J; bases unmatched to any gene: 7. Here the CDR3 DNA reads TGTGCCAGCAGTTCGGGACAGGGATTCAGGAACACTGAAGCTTTCTTT. Translation: CASSSGQGFRNTEAFF.

J is TRBJ2-7 and V is TRBV5-1; 8 bases are a match to TRBD1. Germline V gene data show CDR1 as SGHRS and CDR2 as YFSETQ. Trimming at V came to 3 bases and at J to 5 bases, leaving 7 bases not matched to a gene. There are 14 residues in the CDR3. CDR3 amino acids: CASSWGQVGDEQYF. The CDR3, as DNA: TGCGCCAGCAGCTGGGGACAGGTAGGTGACGAGCAGTACTTC. The full variable domain, its missing parts supplied by reference TRBV5-1 and TRBJ2-7, is KAGVTQTPRYLIKTRGQQVTLSCSPISGHRSVSWYQQTPGQGLQFLFEYFSETQRNKGNFPGRFSGRQFSNSRSEMNVSTLELGDSALYLCASSWGQVGDEQYFGPGTRLTVT.

This clone was detected only once. The chain has TRBV5-4 and TRBJ2-1; TRBD2 agrees at 8 bases. V gave up 3 bases and J gave up 10 bases; unmatched junction bases: 6. CDR1 and CDR2 from the germline V gene are SGHNT and YYREEE (reference sequence). The CDR3 totals 13 residues. The CDR3 region is CASSSAGVQEQFF. The CDR3 DNA reads TGTGCCAGCAGCTCAGCGGGAGTCCAGGAGCAGTTCTTC.

The CDR3 sequence: CASSFLDSSYEQYF. CDR3 sequence (DNA): TGTGCCAGCAGCTTTCTGGACAGCTCCTACGAGCAGTACTTC. The genes are TRBV7-8 and TRBJ2-7; TRBD1 is a possible D gene (6 bases). Trimming stripped 3 bases from V and 0 bases from J, with 9 bases between. The length of the CDR3 is 14 residues. Germline-derived CDR1 and CDR2 are SGHVS and FQNEAQ.

This clone was observed a handful of times. This chain joins TRBV29-1 and TRBJ1-2; D is possibly TRBD1 (6 bases). Germline CDR1 reads SQVTM; CDR2 reads ANQGSEA. This CDR3 has 12 amino acids. Between the trimmed V and J ends, which lost 7 bases and 7 bases, there was a span of 16 bases. CDR3 loop: CSGGGRVGGYTF. The CDR3 DNA sequence: TGCAGCGGGGGGGGCAGGGTGGGTGGCTACACCTTC. The full variable domain, with the rest looked up from reference TRBV29-1 and TRBJ1-2, is SAVISQKPSRDICQRGTSLTIQCQVDSQVTMMFWYRQQPGQSLTLIATANQGSEATYESGFVIDKFPISRPNLTFSTLTVSNMSPEDSSIYLCSGGGRVGGYTFGSGTRLTVV.

The chain combines TRBV5-1 with TRBJ2-7; 7 bases are shared with TRBD2. CDR1 is SGHRS and CDR2 is YFSETQ in the germline V gene. With 5 bases clipped from V and 1 base from J, the junction kept 6 bases outside the gene matches. The CDR3 runs 14 residues. The CDR3 loop reads CASRGEGISYEQYF. The CDR3 DNA sequence: TGCGCCAGCAGGGGGGAGGGCATATCCTACGAGCAGTACTTC.

A single count supports this clone. The J gene is TRBJ1-1, the V gene TRBV28, with no clear D. V lost 5 bases, J lost 1 base, and 8 bases lay in between. The CDR3 loop spans 13 amino acids. Germline CDR1 MDHEN, CDR2 SYDVKM. The CDR3 DNA reads as TGTGCCAGCAGTCTAAGCTGGAACACTGAAGCTTTCTTT. Protein sequence: CASSLSWNTEAFF.

The chain links TRBV7-9 to TRBJ2-5, with D possibly being TRBD2 (5 bases). The DNA matches TRBJ2-7 better at its end, which makes the J call doubtful. The CDR3 consists of 15 residues. From germline, CDR1 is SEHNR and CDR2 FQNEAQ (reference sequence). The CDR3 coding sequence is TGTGCCAGCAGCGGAGACGTCCTTGAGGGCTACGAGCAGTACTTC. Protein sequence: CASSGDVLEGYEQYF.

This clone was recorded a few times. The J gene is TRBJ2-7, the V gene TRBV10-3; TRBD2 matches at 12 bases. V dropped 6 bases and J dropped 4; count of bases not matched to a gene: 13. This CDR3 has 17 residues. The germline gives CDR1 ENHRY, CDR2 SYGVKD. CDR3 residues: CAISQGGLAGYSYEQYF. DNA for the CDR3: TGTGCCATCAGCCAGGGAGGACTAGCGGGATACTCGTACGAGCAGTACTTC.

This clone has a handful of counts. This chain uses TRBV2 with TRBJ1-1; TRBD1 aligns across 7 bases. The CDR3 is made up of 13 amino acids. Germline V gene lookup returns CDR1 SNHLY and CDR2 FYNNEI. The V segment lost 6 bases and the J segment 8 bases; nucleotides outside the gene matches: 9. The CDR3 loop reads CASRDTGVVEAFF. As DNA, the CDR3 is TGTGCCAGCAGGGATACAGGGGTGGTAGAAGCTTTCTTT.

This clone was seen a single time. The chain uses TRBV5-6 and TRBJ1-5; D remains ambiguous. CDR1 SGHDT and CDR2 YYEEEE come from the germline V gene. There are 16 residues in the CDR3. V lost 0 bases, J lost 7 bases, and 17 bases lay in between. This CDR3 reads CASSLGATPPGQPQHF. In nucleotides, the CDR3 is TGTGCCAGCAGCTTGGGGGCCACACCGCCCGGACAGCCCCAGCATTTT.